These T cell receptor beta chains were read from a single sample in a study of blood T cell repertoires in COVID-19. Here immunoSEQ multiplex PCR was the method, and the copy in TCRdb shows in-frame clones only, minus some. The sample gives 200,000 to 250,000 clones, around 82% of which show up once; about 4% is in the top ten. Sequenced sample: PBMCs or T cells enriched from blood (not recorded which). Receptor source: a man between 25 and 39 years old with acute COVID-19. CDR3s include the opening cysteine and the closing phenylalanine or tryptophan. A D gene is named only where the DNA matches it firmly. The size entry is marked missing in some rows and otherwise reads once, few, many or a size class.

clone size: few; V gene: TRBV18; D gene: NA; CDR3 length: 15; J gene: TRBJ2-6; CDR3 DNA: TGTGCCAGCTCACCAGCGTTCTCTGGGGCCAACGTCCTGACTTTC; CDR3 protein: CASSPAFSGANVLTF
clone size: NA; V gene: TRBV5-1; D gene: TRBD1; CDR3 length: 14; J gene: TRBJ1-2; CDR3 DNA: TGCGCCAGCAGCTCGACAGGGGGGAACTATGGCTACACCTTC; CDR3 protein: CASSSTGGNYGYTF
clone size: NA; V gene: TRBV9; D gene: TRBD1; CDR3 length: 14; J gene: TRBJ1-1; CDR3 DNA: TGTGCCAGCAGCATAGCATACAGGGGGACTGAAGCTTTCTTT; CDR3 protein: CASSIAYRGTEAFF
clone size: NA; V gene: TRBV10-3; D gene: TRBD2; CDR3 length: 14; J gene: TRBJ2-1; CDR3 DNA: TGTGCCATCCGAACTAGCGGGTCATACAATGAGCAGTTCTTC; CDR3 protein: CAIRTSGSYNEQFF
clone size: NA; V gene: TRBV5-4; D gene: TRBD1; CDR3 length: 14; J gene: TRBJ2-7; CDR3 DNA: TGTGCCAGCAGCTTCGGGACAGGGCCATACGAGCAGTACTTC; CDR3 protein: CASSFGTGPYEQYF
clone size: NA; V gene: TRBV6-5; D gene: TRBD1; CDR3 length: 13; J gene: TRBJ1-2; CDR3 DNA: TGTGCCAGCAGCTTACAGGGGACGAGTGGCTACACCTTC; CDR3 protein: CASSLQGTSGYTF
clone size: once; V gene: TRBV7-6; D gene: NA; CDR3 length: 16; J gene: TRBJ1-3; CDR3 DNA: TGTGCCAGCAGCTTATATCGCGACAGCTCTGGAAACACCATATATTTT; CDR3 protein: CASSLYRDSSGNTIYF
clone size: NA; V gene: TRBV11-1; D gene: NA; CDR3 length: 12; J gene: TRBJ2-7; CDR3 DNA: TGTGCCAGCAGCTCCCAGGGTTTAGAGCAGTACTTC; CDR3 protein: CASSSQGLEQYF
clone size: once; V gene: TRBV7-2; D gene: NA; CDR3 length: 15; J gene: TRBJ1-4; CDR3 DNA: TGTGCCAGCAGCCCTAGTGCGGGGGTGAATGAAAAACTGTTTTTT; CDR3 protein: CASSPSAGVNEKLFF
clone size: NA; V gene: TRBV5-4; D gene: NA; CDR3 length: 14; J gene: TRBJ1-2; CDR3 DNA: TGTGCCAGCAGCACCCCCTTCACAGGTTCAGGCTACACCTTC; CDR3 protein: CASSTPFTGSGYTF
clone size: NA; V gene: TRBV28; D gene: NA; CDR3 length: 14; J gene: TRBJ2-7; CDR3 DNA: TGTGCCAGCAGCCCCTCCGGACTGAGTTACGAGCAGTACTTC; CDR3 protein: CASSPSGLSYEQYF
clone size: NA; V gene: TRBV20-1; D gene: NA; CDR3 length: 14; J gene: TRBJ2-3; CDR3 DNA: TGCAGTGCTAGTTTCGGGGAGGCCACAGATACGCAGTATTTT; CDR3 protein: CSASFGEATDTQYF
clone size: NA; V gene: TRBV6-5; D gene: TRBD1; CDR3 length: 14; J gene: TRBJ1-3; CDR3 DNA: TGTGCCAGCAGCCTCGGGACAGCTGGAAACACCATATATTTT; CDR3 protein: CASSLGTAGNTIYF
clone size: NA; V gene: TRBV3-1/TRBV3-2; D gene: TRBD2; CDR3 length: 16; J gene: TRBJ2-3; CDR3 DNA: TGTGCCAGCAGCCAATCAATGGCCGGGACGGGGGGTACGCAGTATTTT; CDR3 protein: CASSQSMAGTGGTQYF
clone size: NA; V gene: TRBV13; D gene: TRBD1; CDR3 length: 15; J gene: TRBJ2-7; CDR3 DNA: TGTGCCAGCAGCCAAGCCGGGACAGGGCTTGGAGAGCAGTACTTC; CDR3 protein: CASSQAGTGLGEQYF
clone size: NA; V gene: TRBV6-1; D gene: NA; CDR3 length: 16; J gene: TRBJ1-3; CDR3 DNA: TGTGCCAGCAGTGAAGGAGCGGGGGGCTCTGGAAACACCATATATTTT; CDR3 protein: CASSEGAGGSGNTIYF
clone size: NA; V gene: TRBV6-6; D gene: TRBD1; CDR3 length: 14; J gene: TRBJ1-2; CDR3 DNA: TGTGCCAGCAGTCCTGTCAGGGGGCAGGGTGGCTACACCTTC; CDR3 protein: CASSPVRGQGGYTF
clone size: NA; V gene: TRBV6-5; D gene: TRBD2; CDR3 length: 13; J gene: TRBJ2-7; CDR3 DNA: TGTGCCAGCAGTAGGACTAGCGACTACGAGCAGTACTTC; CDR3 protein: CASSRTSDYEQYF
clone size: NA; V gene: TRBV5-1; D gene: TRBD1; CDR3 length: 15; J gene: TRBJ1-1; CDR3 DNA: TGCGCCAGCAGCTTCACAGGGGGAGGAAACACTGAAGCTTTCTTT; CDR3 protein: CASSFTGGGNTEAFF
clone size: NA; V gene: TRBV24-1; D gene: NA; CDR3 length: 14; J gene: TRBJ1-2; CDR3 DNA: TGTGCCACCAGTGATTCCCAGGGTTCGTATGGCTACACCTTC; CDR3 protein: CATSDSQGSYGYTF
clone size: few; V gene: TRBV9; D gene: TRBD1; CDR3 length: 14; J gene: TRBJ2-7; CDR3 DNA: TGTGCCAGCAGCGTGGGACAGGGCCAGCGCGAGCAGTACTTC; CDR3 protein: CASSVGQGQREQYF
clone size: NA; V gene: TRBV11-2; D gene: NA; CDR3 length: 15; J gene: TRBJ2-3; CDR3 DNA: TGTGCCAGCAGCCCCGGACTTTTTAAGGCAGATACGCAGTATTTT; CDR3 protein: CASSPGLFKADTQYF
clone size: NA; V gene: TRBV6-5; D gene: NA; CDR3 length: 13; J gene: TRBJ2-5; CDR3 DNA: TGTGCCACACGACTAGGGGCTCAAGAGACCCAGTACTTC; CDR3 protein: CATRLGAQETQYF
clone size: NA; V gene: TRBV6-2/TRBV6-3; D gene: NA; CDR3 length: 14; J gene: TRBJ1-6; CDR3 DNA: TGTGCCAGCAGTTATCAACAGACTAATTCACCCCTCCACTTT; CDR3 protein: CASSYQQTNSPLHF
clone size: once; V gene: TRBV9; D gene: NA; CDR3 length: 15; J gene: TRBJ1-1; CDR3 DNA: TGTGCCAGCAGCGAGGGCCGGGGGTGGTCCACTGAAGCTTTCTTT; CDR3 protein: CASSEGRGWSTEAFF
clone size: NA; V gene: TRBV5-1; D gene: NA; CDR3 length: 13; J gene: TRBJ1-2; CDR3 DNA: TGCGCCAGCGGCAAGGAGGGTCGGAATGGCTACACCTTC; CDR3 protein: CASGKEGRNGYTF
clone size: NA; V gene: TRBV19; D gene: NA; CDR3 length: 15; J gene: TRBJ2-5; CDR3 DNA: TGTGCCAGTAGGACCCAGTCGGCTAGCCAGAAGACCCAGTACTTC; CDR3 protein: CASRTQSASQKTQYF
clone size: NA; V gene: TRBV10-3; D gene: TRBD1; CDR3 length: 13; J gene: TRBJ1-5; CDR3 DNA: TGTGCCATCACCCAGGGGGCAGGGCAGCCCCAGCATTTT; CDR3 protein: CAITQGAGQPQHF
clone size: few; V gene: TRBV28; D gene: TRBD1; CDR3 length: 16; J gene: TRBJ1-1; CDR3 DNA: TGTGCCAGCAGTTTATATCAGGGGGCCCTGAACACTGAAGCTTTCTTT; CDR3 protein: CASSLYQGALNTEAFF
clone size: NA; V gene: TRBV7-2; D gene: NA; CDR3 length: 14; J gene: TRBJ1-2; CDR3 DNA: TGTGCCAGCAGCCACCTGAGGGCGGAGTATGGCTACACCTTC; CDR3 protein: CASSHLRAEYGYTF
clone size: NA; V gene: TRBV6-4; D gene: TRBD1; CDR3 length: 12; J gene: TRBJ1-1; CDR3 DNA: TGTGCCAGCAGTGCACAGGGGATAGGAGCTTTCTTT; CDR3 protein: CASSAQGIGAFF
clone size: once; V gene: TRBV9; D gene: NA; CDR3 length: 14; J gene: TRBJ2-5; CDR3 DNA: TGTGCCAGCAGCGGAGGCAGGGATCCAGAGACCCAGTACTTC; CDR3 protein: CASSGGRDPETQYF
clone size: NA; V gene: TRBV5-1; D gene: NA; CDR3 length: 16; J gene: TRBJ2-2; CDR3 DNA: TGCGCCAGCAGCCCCTGGACGGACATCACGATGGGGGAGCTGTTTTTT; CDR3 protein: CASSPWTDITMGELFF
clone size: NA; V gene: TRBV13; D gene: NA; CDR3 length: 16; J gene: TRBJ2-3; CDR3 DNA: TGTGCCAGCAGCTTTTCGGGGGGCCGTAGCACAGATACGCAGTATTTT; CDR3 protein: CASSFSGGRSTDTQYF
clone size: NA; V gene: TRBV27; D gene: TRBD1; CDR3 length: 13; J gene: TRBJ1-5; CDR3 DNA: TGTGCCAGCAGGGACAGGGATCATCAGCCCCAGCATTTT; CDR3 protein: CASRDRDHQPQHF
clone size: NA; V gene: TRBV18; D gene: TRBD1; CDR3 length: 15; J gene: TRBJ2-2; CDR3 DNA: TGTGCCAGCTCACCACCGACGACAGGGACCGGGGAGCTGTTTTTT; CDR3 protein: CASSPPTTGTGELFF
clone size: NA; V gene: TRBV12-3/TRBV12-4; D gene: NA; CDR3 length: 12; J gene: TRBJ2-7; CDR3 DNA: TGTGCCAGCAGTAACAGGGTGTACGAGCAGTACTTC; CDR3 protein: CASSNRVYEQYF
clone size: NA; V gene: TRBV5-6; D gene: NA; CDR3 length: 17; J gene: TRBJ1-6; CDR3 DNA: TGTGCCAGCAGCTTCATAGACGGTGCGTTAGGGGGTTCACCCCTCCACTTT; CDR3 protein: CASSFIDGALGGSPLHF
clone size: NA; V gene: TRBV19; D gene: NA; CDR3 length: 15; J gene: TRBJ1-2; CDR3 DNA: TGTGCCAGTAGCCTTACAGGGAAGGAACTTCGTGGCTACACCTTC; CDR3 protein: CASSLTGKELRGYTF
clone size: NA; V gene: TRBV27; D gene: NA; CDR3 length: 14; J gene: TRBJ1-3; CDR3 DNA: TGTGCCAGCGCTCGACGGGGCTCTGGAAACACCATATATTTT; CDR3 protein: CASARRGSGNTIYF
clone size: NA; V gene: TRBV18; D gene: NA; CDR3 length: 13; J gene: TRBJ1-1; CDR3 DNA: TGTGCCAGCTCACCCCTCGGGAACACTGAAGCTTTCTTT; CDR3 protein: CASSPLGNTEAFF